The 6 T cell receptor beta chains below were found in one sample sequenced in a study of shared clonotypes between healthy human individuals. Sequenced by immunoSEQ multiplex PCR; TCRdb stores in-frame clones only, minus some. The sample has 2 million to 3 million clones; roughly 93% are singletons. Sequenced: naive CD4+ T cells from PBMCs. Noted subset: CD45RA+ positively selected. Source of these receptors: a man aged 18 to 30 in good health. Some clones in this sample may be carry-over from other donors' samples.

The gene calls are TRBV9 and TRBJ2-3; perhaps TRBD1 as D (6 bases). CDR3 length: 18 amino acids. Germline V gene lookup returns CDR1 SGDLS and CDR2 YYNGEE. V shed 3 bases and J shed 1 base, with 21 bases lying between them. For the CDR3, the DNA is TGTGCCAGCAGCGCCCCGAGACCACAGGGATTTGGCACAGATACGCAGTATTTT. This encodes CASSAPRPQGFGTDTQYF.

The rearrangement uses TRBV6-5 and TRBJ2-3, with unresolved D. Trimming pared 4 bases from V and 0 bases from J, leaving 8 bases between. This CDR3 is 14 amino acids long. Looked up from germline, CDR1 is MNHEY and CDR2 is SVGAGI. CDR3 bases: TGTGCCAGCAGTTCTGGGCCTAGCACAGATACGCAGTATTTT. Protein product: CASSSGPSTDTQYF.

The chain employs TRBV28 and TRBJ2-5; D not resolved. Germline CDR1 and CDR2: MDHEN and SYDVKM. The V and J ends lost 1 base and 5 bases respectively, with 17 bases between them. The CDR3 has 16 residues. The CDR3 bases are TGTGCCAGCAGTTTATCGTATTCTGTTAGGTGGGAGACCCAGTACTTC. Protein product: CASSLSYSVRWETQYF.

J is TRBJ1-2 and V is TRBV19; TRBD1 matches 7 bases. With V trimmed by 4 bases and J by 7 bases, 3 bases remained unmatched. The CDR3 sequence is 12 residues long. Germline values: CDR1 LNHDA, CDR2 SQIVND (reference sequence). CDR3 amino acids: CASSNRGGGYTF. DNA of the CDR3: TGTGCCAGTAGTAACAGGGGCGGTGGCTACACCTTC.

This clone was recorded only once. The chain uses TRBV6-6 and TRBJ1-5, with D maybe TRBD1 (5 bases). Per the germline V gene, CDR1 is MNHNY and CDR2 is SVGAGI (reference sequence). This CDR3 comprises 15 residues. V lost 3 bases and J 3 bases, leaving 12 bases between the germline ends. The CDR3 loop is CASSYPRVDNQPQHF. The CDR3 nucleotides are TGTGCCAGCAGTTATCCCAGGGTGGACAATCAGCCCCAGCATTTT.

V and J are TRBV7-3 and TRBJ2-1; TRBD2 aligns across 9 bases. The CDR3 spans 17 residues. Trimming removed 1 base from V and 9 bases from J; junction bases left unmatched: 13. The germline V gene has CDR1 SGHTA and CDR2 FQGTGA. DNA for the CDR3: TGTGCCAGCAGCTTAAGCCCGCAGGCTAGCGGGACCGGTGAGCAGTTCTTC. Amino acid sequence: CASSLSPQASGTGEQFF.